The 18 T cell receptor beta chains presented below share a single source sample, sequenced in a study of shared clonotypes between healthy human individuals. The table came from immunoSEQ multiplex PCR; TCRdb's copy has only in-frame clones and leaves some out. The sample gives under 750,000 clones, 55% to 80% of which show up once; around 1.7% is in the top ten. The specimen sequenced was memory CD4+ T cells sorted from blood. Indicated subset: CD45RA-negative fraction. These TCRs come from a woman in her twenties or thirties in good health.

A few counts support this clone. This rearrangement joins TRBV30 to TRBJ1-1; D uncertain. The CDR3 is made up of 13 amino acids. Germline CDR1 reads GTSNPN; CDR2 reads SVGIG (reference sequence). Between the trimmed V and J ends, which lost 1 base and 7 bases, there was a span of 13 bases. The CDR3 DNA is TGTGCCTGGAGTGGACTGTTGGGCAGTGAAGCTTTCTTT. As protein: CAWSGLLGSEAFF.

The chain has TRBV4-1 and TRBJ1-1; 10 nucleotides align to TRBD1. This CDR3 is 14 amino acids long. The V gene end was trimmed by 4 bases and the J gene end by 4 bases; junction bases not matched to a gene: 3. CDR1 and CDR2 (germline): MGHRA, YSYEKL. CDR3 in DNA: TGCGCCAGCAGCCCGACAGGGGGCCGCACTGAAGCTTTCTTT. Amino acids: CASSPTGGRTEAFF.

This chain links TRBV5-6 with TRBJ2-5; 10 bases line up with TRBD2. The CDR3 consists of 15 residues. Germline V gene lookup returns CDR1 SGHDT and CDR2 YYEEEE. J was trimmed by 2 bases and V by 2 bases; bases with no gene match: 3. The CDR3 loop is CASSFQREGQETQYF. Here the CDR3 DNA reads TGTGCCAGCAGCTTCCAGCGGGAGGGGCAAGAGACCCAGTACTTC.

This clone has just one count. The chain links TRBV18 to TRBJ1-4, with D maybe TRBD1 (6 bases). Germline CDR1 KGHSH, CDR2 LQKENI. This CDR3 has 14 residues. V was cut by 3 bases and J by 8 bases, with 13 bases left in between. In DNA, the CDR3 is TGTGCCAGCTCACCTCAAGGGGGGATCGAAAAACTGTTTTTT. Translating it yields CASSPQGGIEKLFF.

This clone was recorded only once. CDR3 in DNA: TGTGCCAGCTCACCACGACAGGGCCGGGAGACCCAGTACTTC. Translated: CASSPRQGRETQYF. The chain is built from TRBV18 and TRBJ2-5; 7 nucleotides agree with TRBD1. The CDR3 has 14 residues. Germline-derived CDR1 and CDR2 are KGHSH and LQKENI. The V gene end was trimmed by 1 base and the J gene end by 5 bases; junction bases not matched to a gene: 4.

J is TRBJ2-1 and V is TRBV30; 13 nucleotides align to TRBD2. This CDR3 spans 16 amino acids. V dropped 4 bases and J dropped 1; count of bases not matched to a gene: 4. Germline loops: CDR1 GTSNPN, CDR2 SVGIG (reference sequence). CDR3 amino acids: CAWNPLAGGSYNEQFF. The CDR3 nucleotides are TGTGCCTGGAATCCACTAGCGGGAGGGTCCTACAATGAGCAGTTCTTC.

CDR3 region: CASSLPRKIGTGYYEQYF. The CDR3 nucleotides are TGTGCCAGCAGCTTACCCCGGAAGATTGGGACAGGCTACTACGAGCAGTACTTC. This sequence joins TRBV7-3 and TRBJ2-7; the match to TRBD1 covers 8 bases. Trimming removed 2 bases from V and 3 bases from J; junction bases left unmatched: 15. From germline, CDR1 is SGHTA and CDR2 FQGTGA. The CDR3 spans 18 residues.

This chain links TRBV7-9 with TRBJ1-4, with D possibly TRBD1 on 5 matching bases. The CDR3 has 18 amino acids. Trimming removed 5 bases at V and 0 bases at J, with 19 bases between. Germline V lookup: CDR1 SEHNR, CDR2 FQNEAQ (reference sequence). The CDR3 bases are TGTGCCAGCAGCCAAAAGGGGTCGACTGATACAACTAATGAAAAACTGTTTTTT. It specifies CASSQKGSTDTTNEKLFF.

The rearrangement links TRBV18 to TRBJ2-2; 8 bases match TRBD1. The CDR3 length is 15 residues. Looked up from germline, CDR1 is KGHSH and CDR2 is LQKENI. Trimming cost V 3 bases and J 6 bases; bases outside gene matches: 6. CDR3 sequence reads: CASSPGQVEAGELFF. CDR3 sequence (DNA): TGTGCCAGCTCACCGGGACAGGTCGAGGCCGGGGAGCTGTTTTTT.

This clone came up many times. This same CDR3 is encoded by further DNA sequences in the sample. The chain has TRBV28 and TRBJ2-5; the D is unclear. V lost 2 bases and J 1 base, leaving 5 bases between the germline ends. The CDR3 loop spans 13 amino acids. CDR1 is MDHEN and CDR2 is SYDVKM in the germline V gene. The CDR3 coding sequence is TGTGCCAGCAGTTTACCAGGCCAAGAGACCCAGTACTTC. It encodes CASSLPGQETQYF.

The V call is TRBV2, the J call TRBJ2-1, with D unclear. V was trimmed by 6 bases and J by 9 bases, leaving 6 bases between them. This CDR3 comprises 10 residues. Germline CDR1 reads SNHLY; CDR2 reads FYNNEI. The CDR3 sequence is CASRVVEQFF. DNA of the CDR3: TGTGCCAGCAGGGTAGTTGAGCAGTTCTTC. The full variable domain, rest sourced from reference TRBV2 and TRBJ2-1, is EPEVTQTPSHQVTQMGQEVILRCVPISNHLYFYWYRQILGQKVEFLVSFYNNEISEKSEIFDDQFSVERPDGSNFTLKIRSTKLEDSAMYFCASRVVEQFFGPGTRLTVL.

Turning to this clone: This may come from a read error, since a much larger clone is one base off. The J gene is TRBJ2-7, the V gene TRBV6-6; 8 bases are shared with TRBD2. After removal of 2 bases from V and 6 bases from J, the junction contained 6 bases not matched to a gene. This CDR3 is 14 amino acids long. Germline V gene lookup returns CDR1 MNHNY and CDR2 SVGAGI (reference sequence). CDR3 amino acids: CASSYGFSGIEQYF. CDR3 bases: TGTGCCAGCAGTTACGGTTTTAGCGGGATCGAGCAGTACTTC.

V and J are TRBV4-1 and TRBJ1-4; no firm D call. V was cut by 0 bases and J by 4 bases, with 9 bases left in between. The CDR3 totals 15 residues. Germline V lookup: CDR1 MGHRA, CDR2 YSYEKL. The DNA of the CDR3 is TGCGCCAGCAGCCAAGAGTGGCAGGTTAATGAAAAACTGTTTTTT. It is translated as CASSQEWQVNEKLFF.

This sequence joins TRBV21-1 and TRBJ1-5; TRBD1, as called in the table, went unchecked against the DNA. TRBV21-1 is a documented pseudogene. The CDR3 totals 15 residues. CDR3 region: CASSHLPGWARPQHF. The CDR3 coding sequence is TGTGCCAGCAGCCACTTACCAGGGTGGGCAAGGCCCCAGCATTTT.

The gene calls are TRBV7-2 and TRBJ1-4, with D uncertain. Trimming cost V 3 bases and J 3 bases, with 14 bases left between them. CDR1 and CDR2 from the germline V gene are SGHTA and FQGNSA. This CDR3 region has 16 residues. CDR3 DNA: TGTGCCAGCAGCTTCGGGCATTCGGGGTCTAATGAAAAACTGTTTTTT. Amino acid sequence: CASSFGHSGSNEKLFF.

The CDR3 DNA reads TGCGCCACCCGCCAGTCGTGGAACACTGAAGCTTTCTTT. Protein: CATRQSWNTEAFF. The chain uses TRBV10-1 and TRBJ1-1; D gene unclear. Trimming pared 10 bases from V and 1 base from J, leaving 13 bases between. The CDR3 totals 13 residues. From germline, CDR1 is WNHNN and CDR2 SYGVQD (reference sequence).

This sequence joins TRBV7-9 and TRBJ2-5, with TRBD2 matching over 13 bases. The trim removed 5 bases at V and 3 bases at J, leaving 15 bases unmatched. The CDR3 is made up of 19 amino acids. Germline V gene data show CDR1 as SEHNR and CDR2 as FQNEAQ (reference sequence). CDR3 DNA: TGTGCCAGCAGCCTGGCGATTGGACTAGCGGGAGTTGGGGAAGAGACCCAGTACTTC. Its translation: CASSLAIGLAGVGEETQYF.

The chain couples TRBV4-1 to TRBJ1-2, with 8 bases identical to TRBD1. In germline, CDR1 is MGHRA, CDR2 YSYEKL. CDR3 length: 17 amino acids. V trimming: 4 bases; J trimming: 7 bases; junction bases outside the gene matches: 17. The CDR3 sequence is CASSLRTGLFSRGGYTF. The CDR3 coding sequence is TGCGCCAGCAGCCTTAGGACAGGGTTATTTTCGCGCGGTGGCTACACCTTC.